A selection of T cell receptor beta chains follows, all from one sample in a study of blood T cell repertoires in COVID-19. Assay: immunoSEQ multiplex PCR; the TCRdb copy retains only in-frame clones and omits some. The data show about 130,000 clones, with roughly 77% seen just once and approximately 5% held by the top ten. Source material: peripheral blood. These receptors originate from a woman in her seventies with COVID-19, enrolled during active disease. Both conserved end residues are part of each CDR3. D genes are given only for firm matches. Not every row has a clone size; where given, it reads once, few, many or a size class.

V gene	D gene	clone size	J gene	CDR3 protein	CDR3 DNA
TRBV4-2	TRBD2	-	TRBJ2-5	CASSQGPTSGGQETQYF	TGTGCCAGCAGCCAAGGACCCACCTCGGGGGGTCAAGAGACCCAGTACTTC
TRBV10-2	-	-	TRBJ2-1	CASKAEMIYNEQFF	TGCGCCAGCAAGGCGGAGATGATATACAATGAGCAGTTCTTC
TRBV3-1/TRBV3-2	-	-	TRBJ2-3	CASSLRTGGVSTDTQYF	TGTGCCAGCAGCCTACGAACAGGAGGGGTAAGCACAGATACGCAGTATTTT
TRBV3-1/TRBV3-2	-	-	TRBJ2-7	CASSLWAGPYEQYF	TGTGCCAGCAGCCTTTGGGCAGGGCCCTACGAGCAGTACTTC
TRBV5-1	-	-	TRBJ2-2	CASSSNTGELFF	TGCGCCAGCAGCTCAAACACCGGGGAGCTGTTTTTT
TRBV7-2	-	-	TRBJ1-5	CASSLFPDLANQPQHF	TGTGCCAGCAGCTTATTCCCAGATTTAGCAAATCAGCCCCAGCATTTT
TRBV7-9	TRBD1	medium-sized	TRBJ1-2	CASSLGTGYGYTF	TGTGCCAGCAGCTTAGGGACAGGCTATGGCTACACCTTC
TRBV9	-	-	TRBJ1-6	CASSAVVSGNSPLHF	TGTGCCAGCAGCGCCGTTGTCAGCGGCAATTCACCCCTCCACTTT
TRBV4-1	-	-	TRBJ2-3	CASSQAADTQYF	TGCGCCAGCAGCCAGGCAGCAGATACGCAGTATTTT
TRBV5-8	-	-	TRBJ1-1	CASSLAWGGAEAFF	TGTGCCAGCAGCTTGGCCTGGGGGGGGGCTGAAGCTTTCTTT
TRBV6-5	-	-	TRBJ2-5	CASARLATQETQYF	TGTGCCAGCGCGCGGCTAGCGACGCAAGAGACCCAGTACTTC
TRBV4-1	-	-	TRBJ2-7	CASSHSLRGRSGHEQYF	TGCGCCAGCAGCCACTCCCTCAGGGGACGGTCTGGCCACGAGCAGTACTTC
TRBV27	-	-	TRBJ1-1	CASSLSGLSNTEAFF	TGTGCCAGCAGTCTCTCAGGGCTCTCGAACACTGAAGCTTTCTTT
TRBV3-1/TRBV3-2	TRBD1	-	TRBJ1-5	CASSQDLTGLQPQHF	TGTGCCAGCAGCCAAGATTTGACAGGGTTACAGCCCCAGCATTTT
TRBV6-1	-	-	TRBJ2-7	CASSEHRAYEQYF	TGTGCCAGCAGTGAGCACAGGGCCTACGAGCAGTACTTC
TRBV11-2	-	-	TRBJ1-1	CASSFSEGGEAFF	TGTGCCAGCAGCTTTAGCGAGGGTGGGGAAGCTTTCTTT
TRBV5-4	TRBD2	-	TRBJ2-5	CASSLAGVLETQYF	TGTGCCAGCAGCTTAGCGGGGGTTTTAGAGACCCAGTACTTC
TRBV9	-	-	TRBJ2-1	CASSGQIYNEQFF	TGTGCCAGCAGCGGACAGATATACAATGAGCAGTTCTTC
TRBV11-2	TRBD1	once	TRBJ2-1	CASSLGQGKGNEQFF	TGTGCCAGCAGCTTAGGACAGGGCAAGGGCAATGAGCAGTTCTTC
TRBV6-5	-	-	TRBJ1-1	CASSSRQPSEAFF	TGTGCCAGCAGTTCGCGACAGCCGTCTGAAGCTTTCTTT
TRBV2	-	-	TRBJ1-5	CASSEGSMGNQPQHF	TGTGCCAGCAGTGAAGGCAGTATGGGCAATCAGCCCCAGCATTTT
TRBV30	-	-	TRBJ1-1	CAWSVRFNTEAFF	TGTGCCTGGAGTGTACGGTTCAACACTGAAGCTTTCTTT
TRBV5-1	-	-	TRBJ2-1	CASSPAGAAYNEQFF	TGCGCCAGCAGCCCCGCGGGGGCCGCCTACAATGAGCAGTTCTTC